This is a list of T cell receptor beta chains from one sample in a study of blood T cell repertoires in COVID-19. Measured with immunoSEQ multiplex PCR; TCRdb has only the in-frame clones, and not every one. The sample has 15,000 or so clones, about nine tenths seen once. Sequencing used peripheral blood. These receptors were taken from a man aged 45-65 years with active COVID-19. Both conserved end residues are part of each CDR3.

>TRBV7-2|TRBJ2-1|16
CASSLDRLAWGDEQFF
>TRBV28|TRBJ1-5|15
CASSLPSYSNQPQHF
>TRBV5-1|TRBJ2-2|16
CASSPSLAGGTGELFF
>TRBV7-2|TRBJ1-6|15
CASSRGAPREGPLHF
>TRBV7-2|TRBJ1-1|13
CASRPQGTAEAFF
>TRBV7-9|TRBJ2-5|14
CASSSRTDQETQYF
>TRBV4-3|TRBJ2-7|16
CASSQDMNMFSYEQYF
>TRBV7-3|TRBJ2-2|14
CASSPQDSTGELFF
>TRBV11-3|TRBJ1-1|13
CASLSRAHTEAFF
>TRBV6-4|TRBJ2-1|15
CASSLLAGGFNEQFF
>TRBV9|TRBJ1-3|16
CASSARDRGSGNTIYF